Listed here are 32 T cell receptor beta chains from one sample, sequenced in a study of blood T cells in healthy people across ages. Sample-barcoded 5' priming and a J-beta primer mix drove a second PCR of 7 to 11 cycles. TCRdb reprocessed the 5' RACE reads via MiXCR and lists one record per CDR3 protein. The sample holds around 900,000 distinct CDR3 sequences; approximately 50% are singletons and the top ten take around 21%. Sequencing was done on a sample of blood. Receptors originate from a woman aged 55-70 years in good health.

J is TRBJ2-6 and V is TRBV3-1; no firm D call. Germline V gene lookup returns CDR1 LGHDT and CDR2 YNNKEL (reference sequence). CDR3 length equals 16 residues. V lost 3 bases and J 0 bases, leaving 9 bases between the germline ends. DNA for the CDR3: TGTGCCAGCAGCCACTCCCGGAGCTCTGGGGCCAACGTCCTGACTTTC. Encoded protein: CASSHSRSSGANVLTF.

The rearrangement links TRBV28 to TRBJ2-1; D may be TRBD2 (5 bases). The V and J ends lost 6 bases and 6 bases respectively, with 9 bases between them. The CDR3 runs to 12 residues. CDR1 is MDHEN, CDR2 SYDVKM, per germline. The CDR3: CASSKTINEQFF. The CDR3 region has the DNA TGTGCCAGCAGCAAGACTATCAATGAGCAGTTCTTC.

V and J are TRBV5-4 and TRBJ1-1, with a possible D match to TRBD1 (5 bases). The CDR3 has 16 residues. V was trimmed by 4 bases and J by 3 bases, leaving 19 bases between them. Germline V gives CDR1 SGHNT, CDR2 YYREEE (reference sequence). CDR3 sequence reads: CASSIPLGGRDTEAFF. The CDR3 DNA reads TGTGCCAGCAGCATACCCTTGGGGGGTCGAGACACTGAAGCTTTCTTT.

The chain combines TRBV25-1 with TRBJ1-2, with TRBD1 matching 9 bases. The V gene's germline CDR1 is MGHDK and CDR2 SYGVNS. Trimming took 6 bases from V and 5 from J; bases not matched to a gene: 7. The CDR3 totals 14 residues. The CDR3 bases are TGTGCCAGCAGGCACGCGGGACAGGGATATGGCTACACCTTC. Its protein product is CASRHAGQGYGYTF.

Many counts were recorded for this clonotype. The V and J genes are TRBV2 and TRBJ1-5; D may be TRBD1 (6 bases). Germline CDR1 and CDR2: SNHLY and FYNNEI. The germline V and J ends were trimmed by 6 bases and 3 bases, with 12 bases remaining between them. The CDR3 sequence is 14 residues long. The CDR3 coding sequence is TGTGCCAGCAGCGTTGGACAGTACAATCAGCCCCAGCATTTT. Protein sequence: CASSVGQYNQPQHF.

This clonotype came up a few times. The rearrangement links TRBV20-1 to TRBJ2-7, with 9 bases lining up with TRBD2. Per the germline V gene, CDR1 is DFQATT and CDR2 is SNEGSKA (reference sequence). V trimming: 0 bases; J trimming: 2 bases; junction bases outside the gene matches: 11. CDR3 length: 17 amino acids. In DNA form, the CDR3 reads TGCAGTGCTAGAGATCTGGGCGGGAGGGTCCCCCCCTACGAGCAGTACTTC. The encoded protein is CSARDLGGRVPPYEQYF.

This clonotype showed up just a few times. The genes are TRBV7-9 and TRBJ1-1, with a weak D call TRBD1 (6 bases). In germline, CDR1 is SEHNR, CDR2 FQNEAQ (reference sequence). CDR3 length: 14 amino acids. The ends were cut back, 5 bases at V and 1 base at J, with 11 bases in the middle. CDR3 bases: TGTGCCAGCAGCACCCGGGACACGAACACTGAAGCTTTCTTT. It is translated as CASSTRDTNTEAFF.

V gene TRBV12-3 or TRBV12-4 combines with J gene TRBJ2-5; 11 bases agree with TRBD2. The end of the DNA is better explained by TRBJ2-7, so the J call may be wrong. This CDR3 contains 14 residues. The CDR3, as DNA: TGTGCCAGCAGTACTACTAGCGGGAGTCCCGAGCAGTACTTC. Its translation: CASSTTSGSPEQYF.

This clonotype was recorded at least ten times. J is TRBJ2-3 and V is TRBV7-2; 8 bases map to TRBD2. Looked up from germline, CDR1 is SGHTA and CDR2 is FQGNSA. The J segment lost 4 bases and the V segment lost 5 bases, leaving 8 bases of the junction unmatched. CDR3 length: 15 residues. The CDR3 bases are TGTGCCAGCAGCCCCACGGGCGGGAGGTCAGATACGCAGTATTTT. Its translation is CASSPTGGRSDTQYF.

The chain recombines TRBV7-2 with TRBJ2-6; D is ambiguous. Germline lookup yields CDR1 SGHTA and CDR2 FQGNSA. The CDR3 runs 18 residues. With 2 bases removed from V and 0 bases from J, the gap between germline ends came to 14 bases. Written as DNA, the CDR3 is TGTGCCAGCAGCTTACGTCGGCAATCCACCTCTGGGGCCAACGTCCTGACTTTC. As protein: CASSLRRQSTSGANVLTF.

This clonotype has more than one count but fewer than ten. The genes are TRBV4-1 and TRBJ2-1; D uncertain. The CDR3 runs to 12 residues. From germline, CDR1 is MGHRA and CDR2 YSYEKL. V was pared by 2 bases and J by 6 bases, with 5 bases between. The DNA of the CDR3 is TGCGCCAGCAGCCAAATCAGCAATGAGCAGTTCTTC. This gives the protein CASSQISNEQFF.

The V gene is TRBV5-1, the J gene TRBJ2-5; tentatively, D is TRBD2 (6 bases). V lost 2 bases to trimming and J lost 1 base, with 15 bases between them. Germline CDR1 SGHRS, CDR2 YFSETQ. This CDR3 is built from 16 residues. Here the CDR3 DNA reads TGCGCCAGCAGCTTCCCTAGAACGGGGGTCCAAGAGACCCAGTACTTC. Its translation: CASSFPRTGVQETQYF.

The gene calls are TRBV30 and TRBJ1-6; unclear D gene. The CDR3 is 14 amino acids. The germline V gene encodes CDR1 GTSNPN and CDR2 SVGIG (reference sequence). Trimming took 6 bases from V and 8 from J, leaving 17 bases between them. CDR3 DNA sequence: TGTGCCTGCCGACAAGGAGGGAAGGATTCACCCCTCCACTTT. It encodes CACRQGGKDSPLHF.

V and J are TRBV5-1 and TRBJ1-2, with 7 positions matching TRBD1. The CDR3 consists of 15 residues. Germline assignment: CDR1 SGHRS and CDR2 YFSETQ. The trim removed 2 bases at V and 4 bases at J, leaving 8 bases unmatched. The CDR3 DNA follows: TGCGCCAGCAGCTTTGGGACAGCCTCTATCTATGGCTACACCTTC. Its translation is CASSFGTASIYGYTF.

J is TRBJ2-7 and V is TRBV5-1; 9 positions match TRBD1. CDR1 and CDR2 (germline): SGHRS, YFSETQ. The CDR3 totals 16 residues. J lost 4 bases, V lost 2 bases, and 10 bases had no gene match. The CDR3 DNA sequence: TGCGCCAGCAGCTTCGGACAGGGGATTGGGCCTTACGAGCAGTACTTC. Its protein product is CASSFGQGIGPYEQYF.

This chain uses TRBV9 with TRBJ2-7; no definite D call. V was pared by 1 base and J by 6 bases, with 8 bases between. The CDR3 length is 12 residues. From germline, CDR1 is SGDLS and CDR2 YYNGEE. In DNA, the CDR3 is TGTGCCAGCAGCGTAAGCCTGGGCGAGCAGTACTTC. Its protein product is CASSVSLGEQYF.

This clonotype was counted only a few times. This rearrangement joins TRBV15 to TRBJ2-7; unclear D gene. V was shortened by 3 bases and J by 0 bases, with 12 bases between the two germline ends. The CDR3 runs 15 residues. Germline assignment: CDR1 LNHNV and CDR2 YYDKDF (reference sequence). The CDR3 loop is CATSSPRTASYEQYF. CDR3 in DNA: TGTGCCACCAGCAGTCCCCGGACGGCCTCCTACGAGCAGTACTTC.

The CDR3 DNA reads TGTGCCAGCAGTCGCAGTGGGGTGGGAGCGGATACGCAGTATTTT. This sequence encodes CASSRSGVGADTQYF. J is TRBJ2-3 and V is TRBV6-5, with a tentative D call TRBD2 (5 bases). The CDR3 runs to 15 residues. Germline V gives CDR1 MNHEY, CDR2 SVGAGI. V gave up 5 bases and J gave up 6 bases, with 18 bases separating them.

This chain connects TRBV7-8 to TRBJ2-3, with D possibly matching TRBD1 (5 bases). CDR3 length equals 16 residues. Trimming cost V 4 bases and J 2 bases, with 16 bases left between them. Per the germline V gene, CDR1 is SGHVS and CDR2 is FQNEAQ. The CDR3 is CASSSDPGLNTDTQYF. As DNA, the CDR3 is TGTGCCAGCAGCTCTGACCCAGGGTTAAACACAGATACGCAGTATTTT.

The chain couples TRBV28 to TRBJ1-5, with 7 bases fitting TRBD1. Trimming took 4 bases from V and 7 from J; bases not matched to a gene: 19. There are 18 residues in the CDR3. Germline V gives CDR1 MDHEN, CDR2 SYDVKM. The CDR3 sequence is CASSSSRQGYGPYQPQHF. In nucleotides, the CDR3 is TGTGCCAGCAGTTCCTCGAGACAGGGATATGGGCCCTACCAGCCCCAGCATTTT.

This clonotype was counted many times. CDR3 residues: CASNEREWYEQYF. CDR3 DNA sequence: TGTGCCAGCAATGAGCGGGAGTGGTACGAGCAGTACTTC. V gene TRBV2 combines with J gene TRBJ2-7; TRBD2 matches 8 bases. Trimming cost V 7 bases and J 4 bases; bases outside gene matches: 6. Germline CDR1 is SNHLY and CDR2 is FYNNEI. The CDR3 consists of 13 residues.

This clonotype was recorded a few times. J is TRBJ2-7 and V is TRBV12-3 or TRBV12-4; TRBD2 aligns across 8 bases. The J call may be in error: the DNA end matches TRBJ2-5 better. The CDR3 extends over 12 amino acids. CDR3 DNA: TGTGCCAGCAGTTCGGGGGGGAGGACCCAGTACTTC. Translating it yields CASSSGGRTQYF.

To note about this clonotype: A much larger clone is a single base away; this may be a read error. The rearrangement links TRBV20-1 to TRBJ2-7; D might be TRBD2 (6 bases). The germline V and J ends were trimmed by 4 bases and 5 bases, with 15 bases remaining between them. This CDR3 spans 13 amino acids. CDR1 is DFQATT, CDR2 SNEGSKA, per germline (reference sequence). For the CDR3, the DNA is TGCAGTGCTACTCCATCTAGCGCAAACGAGCAGTACTTC. Amino acid sequence: CSATPSSANEQYF.

This chain connects TRBV4-1 to TRBJ1-5; 10 nucleotides agree with TRBD1. CDR1 and CDR2 (germline): MGHRA, YSYEKL. The CDR3 has 16 residues. V lost 4 bases, J lost 5 bases, and 8 bases stayed unmatched. CDR3 in amino acids: CASSRSSGTGDQPQHF. CDR3 nucleotides: TGCGCCAGCAGCCGCTCTTCCGGGACAGGGGATCAGCCCCAGCATTTT.

This clonotype has a handful of counts. The chain couples TRBV20-1 to TRBJ2-1; D is uncertain. The CDR3 runs to 11 residues. Germline V lookup: CDR1 DFQATT, CDR2 SNEGSKA (reference sequence). The germline V and J ends were trimmed by 5 bases and 9 bases, with 11 bases remaining between them. CDR3 nucleotides: TGCAGTGCTTCACTACTCAGTGAGCAGTTCTTC. Residues: CSASLLSEQFF.

The rearrangement uses TRBV20-1 and TRBJ2-5; 9 bases align to TRBD2. Germline V gives CDR1 DFQATT, CDR2 SNEGSKA (reference sequence). J gave up 3 bases and V 0 bases, and 14 bases lay outside the gene matches. This CDR3 has 18 residues. The CDR3 here is CSAREWANSGGEKETQYF. The DNA for the CDR3 is TGCAGTGCTAGAGAGTGGGCGAATAGCGGGGGAGAAAAAGAGACCCAGTACTTC.

The genes are TRBV5-5 and TRBJ1-4; D is unclear. Germline CDR1 and CDR2: SGHKS and YYEKEE (reference sequence). The length of the CDR3 is 12 residues. V lost 1 base, J lost 7 bases, and 5 bases lay in between. The CDR3 DNA reads TGTGCCAGCAGCTTGACGGGTGAAAAACTGTTTTTT. Its protein is CASSLTGEKLFF.

There are a few counts of this clonotype. The chain recombines TRBV12-3 or TRBV12-4 with TRBJ1-5; D call uncertain. CDR3 length: 15 amino acids. Trimming left V 8 bases short and J 7 bases short, with 21 bases between. As DNA, the CDR3 is TGTGCCAGCTCAGCCGGTGGGCAGGTTGGACAGCCCCAGCATTTT. Translation gives CASSAGGQVGQPQHF.

The chain employs TRBV20-1 and TRBJ2-7; 10 bases are shared with TRBD2. This CDR3 region has 13 residues. In germline, CDR1 is DFQATT, CDR2 SNEGSKA (reference sequence). CDR3: CGGLAADSYEQYF. CDR3 coding DNA: TGCGGCGGACTAGCGGCCGACTCCTACGAGCAGTACTTC.

A few counts support this clonotype. An end of the junction does not agree with germline; a read error may underlie this. J is TRBJ2-1 and V is TRBV29-1; tentatively, D is TRBD1 (6 bases). Germline CDR1 is SQVTM and CDR2 is ANQGSEA. This CDR3 region has 12 residues. CDR3 residues: CSVRQVNNAQFF. DNA of the CDR3: TGCAGCGTACGACAGGTAAACAATGCGCAGTTCTTC.

In this sample, this clonotype turned up a few times. The chain carries TRBV5-1 and TRBJ1-2, with a weak D call TRBD1 (5 bases). In germline, CDR1 is SGHRS, CDR2 YFSETQ. Trimming removed 0 bases from V and 9 bases from J, with 15 bases in between. The CDR3 extends over 14 amino acids. The CDR3 DNA reads as TGCGCCAGCAGCTTGGAGGCCAGGGTCTCAAGCTACACCTTC. Its translation is CASSLEARVSSYTF.

The genes are TRBV20-1 and TRBJ2-1; TRBD2 aligns across 8 bases. The CDR3 sequence is 16 residues long. The germline V gene has CDR1 DFQATT and CDR2 SNEGSKA (reference sequence). Germline trimming cut 2 bases from V and 8 bases from J; bases unmatched to any gene: 14. In DNA form, the CDR3 reads TGCAGTGCTAGAACCCCAGGGGCGGGAGGAGGGGATGAGCAGTTCTTC. This encodes CSARTPGAGGGDEQFF.